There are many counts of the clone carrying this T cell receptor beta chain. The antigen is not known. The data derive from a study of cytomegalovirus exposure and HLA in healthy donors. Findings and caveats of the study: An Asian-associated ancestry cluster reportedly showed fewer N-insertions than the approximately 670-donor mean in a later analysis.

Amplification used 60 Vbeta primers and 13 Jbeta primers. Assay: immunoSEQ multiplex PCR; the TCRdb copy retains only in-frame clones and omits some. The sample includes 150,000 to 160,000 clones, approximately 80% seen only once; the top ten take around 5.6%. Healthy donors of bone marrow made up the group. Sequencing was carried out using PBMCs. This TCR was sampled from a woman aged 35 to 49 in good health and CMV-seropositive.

CDR3 region: CASSMWTSAGELFF. The CDR3 DNA follows: TGTGCCAGTAGTATGTGGACTAGTGCCGGGGAGCTGTTTTTT. The chain combines TRBV19 with TRBJ2-2; 7 bases match TRBD2. The V gene's germline CDR1 is LNHDA and CDR2 SQIVND (reference sequence). The V and J ends lost 3 bases and 6 bases, in that order; junction bases with no gene match: 4. The CDR3 is made up of 14 amino acids. Variable domain in full (rest from reference TRBV19 and TRBJ2-2): DGGITQSPKYLFRKEGQNVTLSCEQNLNHDAMYWYRQDPGQGLRLIYYSQIVNDFQKGDIAEGYSVSREKKESFPLTVTSAQKNPTAFYLCASSMWTSAGELFFGEGSRLTVL.